The source of this T cell receptor (beta chain) is a study of identical twins. Study observations and caveats: An excess of low generation probability was shown by twin-shared out-of-frame alpha sequences. The same donors were not followed; conclusions instead depended on cross-sectional statistical analysis.

Germline V gene lookup returns CDR1 DFQATT and CDR2 SNEGSKA (reference sequence). The V gene lost 0 bases and the J gene lost 7 bases, with 6 bases spanning the gap. CDR3 size: 11 residues. This clonotype occurred a few times. What it recognizes is unknown. TCRdb fed the 5' RACE reads into MiXCR, producing one record per CDR3 protein. Here the sample spans some 730,000 distinct CDR3 sequences, 15% to 20% being singletons. These same data were also listed under a study on T cells expressing NK-cell markers. Turning to that study: Out of eight donors sequenced, seven tested HCMV-seropositive and the remaining one seronegative. In a handful of donors, dominant clonotypes made up about 28.3-65% of CD3+CD56-NKG2C+ cells.

The sequence was obtained from a woman between 18 and 29 years old in good health. The sequenced sample consisted of PBMCs. V usage is TRBV20-1 and J usage is TRBJ1-1; the D is unclear. Here the CDR3 reads CSARDDDEAFF. The CDR3 DNA reads TGCAGTGCTAGAGATGACGATGAAGCTTTCTTT.